The 9 T cell receptor beta chains below all came from one sample that was sequenced in a study of radiotherapy plus CTLA-4 blockade in lung cancer. Sequencing was performed with immunoSEQ multiplex PCR; in TCRdb, only in-frame clones are kept and a portion is missing. The table has about 100,000 clones, roughly 80% seen once. Sequencing was performed on peripheral blood, taken from a patient treated with radiotherapy plus ipilimumab. Receptor source: a human donor with non-small cell lung cancer who had stable disease on radiotherapy plus ipilimumab.

The genes are TRBV5-1 and TRBJ2-5; 10 positions agree with TRBD2. Losses at the gene ends were 9 bases for V and 2 bases for J; bases not matched to a gene: 7. The CDR3 covers 14 residues. The V gene's germline CDR1 is SGHRS and CDR2 YFSETQ. This CDR3 is CATKGLAEQETQYF. DNA of the CDR3: TGCGCCACTAAAGGACTAGCGGAACAAGAGACCCAGTACTTC. The entire variable domain, with the rest obtained from reference TRBV5-1 and TRBJ2-5, is as follows: KAGVTQTPRYLIKTRGQQVTLSCSPISGHRSVSWYQQTPGQGLQFLFEYFSETQRNKGNFPGRFSGRQFSNSRSEMNVSTLELGDSALYLCATKGLAEQETQYFGPGTRLLVL.

This sequence joins TRBV6-5 and TRBJ1-1; 7 bases are shared with TRBD1. This CDR3 contains 14 residues. The V and J ends lost 4 bases and 1 base, in that order; junction bases with no gene match: 3. Germline loops: CDR1 MNHEY, CDR2 SVGAGI. CDR3 region: CASSSDRRNTEAFF. The CDR3 coding sequence is TGTGCCAGCAGTTCGGACAGGAGGAACACTGAAGCTTTCTTT.

V and J are TRBV5-5 and TRBJ2-5; D could derive from TRBD1 or TRBD2 (5 bases each). With 4 bases removed from V and 5 bases from J, the gap between germline ends came to 21 bases. Germline V gene lookup returns CDR1 SGHKS and CDR2 YYEKEE (reference sequence). The CDR3 contains 16 residues. The CDR3 nucleotides read TGTGCCAGCAGCCCGTTGAGCAGGGCAGAGCGGGAGACCCAGTACTTC. Protein product: CASSPLSRAERETQYF.

This clone was seen more than once but under ten times. The chain carries TRBV9 and TRBJ1-5, with D perhaps matching TRBD1 (6 bases). This CDR3 has 14 residues. Germline V gene sequence: CDR1 SGDLS, CDR2 YYNGEE. V dropped 4 bases and J dropped 9 bases, with 17 bases sitting between them. CDR3: CASSPGGGRGPQHF. The CDR3 nucleotides are TGTGCCAGCAGCCCCGGGGGGGGCCGGGGGCCCCAGCATTTT.

This clone was counted only a few times. This chain connects TRBV5-1 to TRBJ1-2, with D perhaps TRBD1 (5 bases). Trimming cost V 0 bases and J 7 bases, with 16 bases left between them. The CDR3 runs 15 residues. Germline V gene sequence: CDR1 SGHRS, CDR2 YFSETQ. CDR3 DNA sequence: TGCGCCAGCAGCTTGGATAATAGAGGGGCGGCTGGCTACACCTTC. Encoded protein: CASSLDNRGAAGYTF.

V and J are TRBV5-5 and TRBJ1-5, with a tentative D call TRBD1 (5 bases). The CDR3 consists of 15 residues. Germline CDR1 is SGHKS and CDR2 is YYEKEE (reference sequence). Deletions cut 4 bases from V and 6 bases from J, with 17 bases between. This CDR3 reads CASSHGTGASQPQHF. The CDR3 nucleotides read TGTGCCAGCAGCCACGGGACGGGAGCAAGTCAGCCCCAGCATTTT.

The chain combines TRBV7-2 with TRBJ1-3; no reliable D call. The V and J ends lost 0 bases and 0 bases respectively, with 6 bases between them. Per the germline V gene, CDR1 is SGHTA and CDR2 is FQGNSA. This CDR3 comprises 15 residues. CDR3 sequence: CASSLAIDSGNTIYF. The CDR3 bases are TGTGCCAGCAGCTTAGCAATCGACTCTGGAAACACCATATATTTT.

The chain is built from TRBV5-4 and TRBJ2-5; 8 bases map to TRBD2. Germline CDR1 and CDR2: SGHNT and YYREEE (reference sequence). The CDR3 totals 16 residues. V lost 5 bases and J lost 5; bases outside the gene matches: 14. CDR3 in amino acids: CASSTVAGGGRETQYF. The CDR3 nucleotides are TGTGCCAGCAGTACAGTTGCGGGAGGTGGCCGCGAGACCCAGTACTTC.

This chain links TRBV19 with TRBJ1-1; 7 bases are shared with TRBD1. This CDR3 has 11 residues. Germline CDR1 reads LNHDA; CDR2 reads SQIVND (reference sequence). V gave up 7 bases and J gave up 10 bases; unmatched junction bases: 6. CDR3 DNA: TGTGCCAGTACCCGGACAGGTCGAGCTTTCTTT. Its translation is CASTRTGRAFF.